This paragraph covers one T cell receptor (beta chain) sequence. cDNA came from approximately 0.5 to 1 ug RNA primed by random hexamers. Amplification of TCR beta CDR3 used immunoSEQ multiplex PCR across 54 Vbeta and 13 Jbeta. TCRdb independently ran MiXCR on the immunoSEQ multiplex PCR reads; one entry per CDR3 protein. The table records roughly 150,000 distinct CDR3 sequences, approximately 94% of them present only once. Sequencing of TCR beta, carried out with a high-throughput approach, was applied to CD8+ and CD4+ T cells from the blood. The CDR3 sequence is 13 residues long. Deletions cut 3 bases from V and 3 bases from J, with 8 bases between. Germline V gene sequence: CDR1 SEHNR, CDR2 FQNEAQ (reference sequence). The data were obtained in a study of CD8 T cells in Susac syndrome.

Sequenced: CD8+ T cells from PBMCs. V and J are TRBV7-9 and TRBJ1-1; the D is unclear. This clonotype originated in a human donor with multiple sclerosis. CDR3 region: CASSFRSDTEAFF. In nucleotides, the CDR3 is TGTGCCAGCAGCTTCAGGTCGGACACTGAAGCTTTCTTT. Looking up the rest from reference TRBV7-9 and TRBJ1-1 gives the full variable domain: DTGVSQNPRHKITKRGQNVTFRCDPISEHNRLYWYRQTLGQGPEFLTYFQNEAQLEKSRLLSDRFSAERPKGSFSTLEIQRTEQGDSAMYLCASSFRSDTEAFFGQGTRLTVV.